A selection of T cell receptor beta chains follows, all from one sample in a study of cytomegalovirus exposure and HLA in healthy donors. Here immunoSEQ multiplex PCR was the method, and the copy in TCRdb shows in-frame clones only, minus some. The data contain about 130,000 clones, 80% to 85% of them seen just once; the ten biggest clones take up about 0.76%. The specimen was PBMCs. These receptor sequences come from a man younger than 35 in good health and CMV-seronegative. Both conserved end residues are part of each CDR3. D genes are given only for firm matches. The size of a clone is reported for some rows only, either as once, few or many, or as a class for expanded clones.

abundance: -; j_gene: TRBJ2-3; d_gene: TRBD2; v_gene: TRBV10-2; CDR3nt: TGCGCCAGCAGGAGCGGGGGGATCACAGATACGCAGTATTTT; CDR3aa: CASRSGGITDTQYF
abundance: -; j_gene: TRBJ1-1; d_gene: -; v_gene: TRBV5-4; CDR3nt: TGTGCCAGCAGCTTGGGCCCGGACATTGAAGCTTTCTTT; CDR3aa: CASSLGPDIEAFF
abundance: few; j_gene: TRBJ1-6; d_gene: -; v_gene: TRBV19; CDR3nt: TGTGCCAGTACCCAGGGAGGGACGGACACTCCACCCCTCCACTTT; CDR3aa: CASTQGGTDTPPLHF
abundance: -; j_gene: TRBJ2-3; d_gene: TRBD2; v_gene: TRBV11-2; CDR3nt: TGTGCCAGCAGGAGTAGCGGGGGCACAGATACGCAGTATTTT; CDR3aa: CASRSSGGTDTQYF
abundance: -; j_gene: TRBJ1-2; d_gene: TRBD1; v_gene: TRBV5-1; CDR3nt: TGCGCCAGCAGCGGAACAGGGGCTCCGTCGGATGGCTACACCTTC; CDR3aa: CASSGTGAPSDGYTF
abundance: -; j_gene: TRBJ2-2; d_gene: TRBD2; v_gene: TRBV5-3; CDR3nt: TGTGCCAGAAGCTTTACTAGCGGGGGGGCCGCCGGGGAGCTGTTTTTT; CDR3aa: CARSFTSGGAAGELFF
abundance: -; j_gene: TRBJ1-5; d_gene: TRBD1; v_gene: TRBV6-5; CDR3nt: TGTGCCAACAGAGCGACAGGGCCGAACAATCAGCCCCAGCATTTT; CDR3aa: CANRATGPNNQPQHF
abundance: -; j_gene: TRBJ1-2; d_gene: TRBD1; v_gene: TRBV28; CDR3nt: TGTGCCAGCAGTACCGGGACAGGGCACGGCTACACCTTC; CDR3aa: CASSTGTGHGYTF
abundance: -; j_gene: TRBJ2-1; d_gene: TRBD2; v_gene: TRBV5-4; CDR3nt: TGTGCCAGCAGCTTGAAGCGGCTAGCGGGGGGAGATGAGCAGTTCTTC; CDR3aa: CASSLKRLAGGDEQFF
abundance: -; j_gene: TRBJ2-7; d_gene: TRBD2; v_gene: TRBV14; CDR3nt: TGTGCCAGCAGCCCAAACATCAATGGGAGGGTTGGCTACGAGCAGTACTTC; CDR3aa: CASSPNINGRVGYEQYF
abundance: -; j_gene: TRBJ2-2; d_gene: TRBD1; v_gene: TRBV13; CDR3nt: TGTGCCAGCAGCCTCCCGGGACAGGGATTCTCCGGGGAGCTGTTTTTT; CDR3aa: CASSLPGQGFSGELFF
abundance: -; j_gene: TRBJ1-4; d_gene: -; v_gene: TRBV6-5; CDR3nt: TGTGCCAGCAGTCCCGTGAGGCGGAATGAAAAACTGTTTTTT; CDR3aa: CASSPVRRNEKLFF
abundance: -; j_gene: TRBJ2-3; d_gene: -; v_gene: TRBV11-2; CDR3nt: TGTGCCAGCAACTTCAGGGACTCCCGAGATACGCAGTATTTT; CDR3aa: CASNFRDSRDTQYF
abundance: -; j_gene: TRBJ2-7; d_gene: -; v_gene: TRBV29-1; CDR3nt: TGCAGCGTAGGAGGGACTGGGATCTACGAGCAGTACTTC; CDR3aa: CSVGGTGIYEQYF
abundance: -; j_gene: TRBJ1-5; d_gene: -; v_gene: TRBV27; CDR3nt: TGTGCCAGCAGGCCACGGGGGGCCCAGCCCCAGCATTTT; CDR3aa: CASRPRGAQPQHF
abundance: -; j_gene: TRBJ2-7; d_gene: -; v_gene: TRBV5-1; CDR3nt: TGCGCCAGCAGCTCTAAGCCGTACGAGCAGTACTTC; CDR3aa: CASSSKPYEQYF
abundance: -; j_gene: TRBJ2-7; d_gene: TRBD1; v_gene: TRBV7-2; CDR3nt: TGTGCCAGCAGCGTAAGAGGACAGGTCAGCGACTACGAGCAGTACTTC; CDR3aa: CASSVRGQVSDYEQYF
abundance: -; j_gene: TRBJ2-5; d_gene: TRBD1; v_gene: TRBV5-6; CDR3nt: TGTGCCAGCAGCTTAACAGGGGGAGCAGAGACCCAGTACTTC; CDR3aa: CASSLTGGAETQYF
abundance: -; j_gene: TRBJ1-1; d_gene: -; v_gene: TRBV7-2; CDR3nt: TGTGCCAGCAGCCGGGGCGGCGGGCGCGGCGGGGTGATCACTGAAGCTTTCTTT; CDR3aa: CASSRGGGRGGVITEAFF
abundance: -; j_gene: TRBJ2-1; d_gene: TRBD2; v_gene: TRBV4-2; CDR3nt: TGTGCCAGCAGCCAAGTTACGGGGGGGGCCACGCTGGAGCAGTTCTTC; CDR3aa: CASSQVTGGATLEQFF
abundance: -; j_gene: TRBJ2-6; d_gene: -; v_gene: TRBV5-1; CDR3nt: TGCGCCAGCAGCTTTAGCCTACAGGGTACTGGGGCCAACGTCCTGACTTTC; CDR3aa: CASSFSLQGTGANVLTF
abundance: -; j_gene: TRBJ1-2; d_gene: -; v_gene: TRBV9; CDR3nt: TGTGCCAGCAGCGTTCTCGGAGGCAGCTATGGCTACACCTTC; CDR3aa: CASSVLGGSYGYTF
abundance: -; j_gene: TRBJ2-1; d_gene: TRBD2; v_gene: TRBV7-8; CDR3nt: TGTGCCAGCAGCCCGAGGGTGGGACTAGCGGATAACAATGAGCAGTTCTTC; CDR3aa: CASSPRVGLADNNEQFF